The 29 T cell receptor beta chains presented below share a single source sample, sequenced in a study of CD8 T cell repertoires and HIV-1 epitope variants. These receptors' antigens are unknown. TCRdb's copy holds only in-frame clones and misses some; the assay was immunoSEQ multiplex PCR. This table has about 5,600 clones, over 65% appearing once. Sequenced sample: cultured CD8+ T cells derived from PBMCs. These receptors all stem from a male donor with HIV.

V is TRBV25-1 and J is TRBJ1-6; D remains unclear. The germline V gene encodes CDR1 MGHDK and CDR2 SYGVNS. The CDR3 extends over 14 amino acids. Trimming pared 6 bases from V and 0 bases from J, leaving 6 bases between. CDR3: CASSIDSYNSPLHF. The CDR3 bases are TGTGCCAGCAGCATCGACTCCTATAATTCACCCCTCCACTTT. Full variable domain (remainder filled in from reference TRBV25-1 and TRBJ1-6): EADIYQTPRYLVIGTGKKITLECSQTMGHDKMYWYQQDPGMELHLIHYSYGVNSTEKGDLSSESTVSRIRTEHFPLTLESARPSHTSQYLCASSIDSYNSPLHFGNGTRLTVT.

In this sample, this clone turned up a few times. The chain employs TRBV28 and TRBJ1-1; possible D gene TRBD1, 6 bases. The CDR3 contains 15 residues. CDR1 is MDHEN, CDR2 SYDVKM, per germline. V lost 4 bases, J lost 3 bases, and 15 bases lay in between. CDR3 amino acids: CASSSGVGSHTEAFF. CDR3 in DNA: TGTGCCAGCAGTTCAGGGGTGGGTTCTCACACTGAAGCTTTCTTT.

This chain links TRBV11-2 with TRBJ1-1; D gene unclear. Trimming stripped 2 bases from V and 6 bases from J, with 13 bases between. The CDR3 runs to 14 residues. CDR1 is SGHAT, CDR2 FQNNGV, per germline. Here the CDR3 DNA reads TGTGCCAGCAGCTTAAAGGGCGATAGCGCTGAAGCTTTCTTT. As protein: CASSLKGDSAEAFF.

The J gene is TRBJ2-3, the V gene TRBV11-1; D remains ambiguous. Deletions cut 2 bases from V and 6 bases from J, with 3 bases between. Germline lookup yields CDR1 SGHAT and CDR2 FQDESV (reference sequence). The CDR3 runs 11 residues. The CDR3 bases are TGTGCCAGCAGCTTATCTGATACGCAGTATTTT. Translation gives CASSLSDTQYF.

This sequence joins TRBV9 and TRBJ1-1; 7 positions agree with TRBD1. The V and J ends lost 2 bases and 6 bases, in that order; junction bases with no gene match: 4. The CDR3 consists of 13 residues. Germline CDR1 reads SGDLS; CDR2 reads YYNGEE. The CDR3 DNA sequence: TGTGCCAGCAGCGTCGGACAGGTTTCTGAAGCTTTCTTT. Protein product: CASSVGQVSEAFF.

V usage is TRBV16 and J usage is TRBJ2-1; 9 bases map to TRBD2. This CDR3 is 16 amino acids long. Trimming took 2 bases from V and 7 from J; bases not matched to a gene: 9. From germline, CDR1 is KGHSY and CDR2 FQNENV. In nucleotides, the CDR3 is TGTGCCAGCAGCCAAGTCCTGCGGGGGGGCCATAATGAGCAGTTCTTC. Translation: CASSQVLRGGHNEQFF.

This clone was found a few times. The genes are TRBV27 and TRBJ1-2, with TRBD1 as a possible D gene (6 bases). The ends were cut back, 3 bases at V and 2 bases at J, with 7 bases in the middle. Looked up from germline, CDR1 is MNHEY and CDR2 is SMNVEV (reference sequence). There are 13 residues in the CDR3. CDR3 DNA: TGTGCCAGCAGTTTCGGACAGAACTATGGCTACACCTTC. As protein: CASSFGQNYGYTF.

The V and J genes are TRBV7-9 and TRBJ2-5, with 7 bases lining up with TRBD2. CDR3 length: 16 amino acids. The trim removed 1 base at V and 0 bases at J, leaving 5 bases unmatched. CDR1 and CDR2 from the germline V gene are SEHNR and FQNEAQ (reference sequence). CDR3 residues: CASSLGGLLYQETQYF. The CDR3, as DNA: TGTGCCAGCAGCTTAGGGGGACTACTGTACCAAGAGACCCAGTACTTC.

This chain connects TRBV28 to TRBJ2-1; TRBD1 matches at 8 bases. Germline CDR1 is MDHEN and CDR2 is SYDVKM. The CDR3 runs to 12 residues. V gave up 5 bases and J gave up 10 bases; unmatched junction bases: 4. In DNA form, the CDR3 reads TGTGCCAGCAGTATGACAGGGGACGAGCAGTTCTTC. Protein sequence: CASSMTGDEQFF.

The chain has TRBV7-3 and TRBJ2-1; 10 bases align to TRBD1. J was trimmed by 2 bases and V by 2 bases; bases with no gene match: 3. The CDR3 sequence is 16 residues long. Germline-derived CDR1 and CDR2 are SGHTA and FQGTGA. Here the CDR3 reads CASSLPGTGAYNEQFF. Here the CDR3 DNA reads TGTGCCAGCAGCTTACCCGGGACAGGGGCCTACAATGAGCAGTTCTTC. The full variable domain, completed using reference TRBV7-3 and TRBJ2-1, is GAGVSQTPSNKVTEKGKYVELRCDPISGHTALYWYRQSLGQGPEFLIYFQGTGAADDSGLPNDRFFAVRPEGSVSTLKIQRTERGDSAVYLCASSLPGTGAYNEQFFGPGTRLTVL.

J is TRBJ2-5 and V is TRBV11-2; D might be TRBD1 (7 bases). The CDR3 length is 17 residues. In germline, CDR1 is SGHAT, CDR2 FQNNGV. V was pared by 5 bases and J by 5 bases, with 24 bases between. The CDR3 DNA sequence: TGTGCCAGCAGCCCACAGGAGGGGGCAGGAGGTGGGGAGACCCAGTACTTC. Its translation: CASSPQEGAGGGETQYF.

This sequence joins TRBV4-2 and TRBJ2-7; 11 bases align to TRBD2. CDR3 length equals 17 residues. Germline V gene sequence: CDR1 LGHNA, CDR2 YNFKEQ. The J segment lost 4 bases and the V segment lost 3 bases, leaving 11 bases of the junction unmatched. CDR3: CASSQTTSGGQPYEQYF. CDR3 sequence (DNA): TGTGCCAGCAGCCAGACCACTAGCGGGGGCCAACCTTACGAGCAGTACTTC.

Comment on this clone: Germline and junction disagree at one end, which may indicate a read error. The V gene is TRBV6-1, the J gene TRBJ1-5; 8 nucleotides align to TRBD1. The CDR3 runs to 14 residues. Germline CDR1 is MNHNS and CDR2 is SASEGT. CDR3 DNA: TGTGCCGGCAGTGAATGGACAGGGTATTTGCCCCAGCATTTT. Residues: CAGSEWTGYLPQHF.

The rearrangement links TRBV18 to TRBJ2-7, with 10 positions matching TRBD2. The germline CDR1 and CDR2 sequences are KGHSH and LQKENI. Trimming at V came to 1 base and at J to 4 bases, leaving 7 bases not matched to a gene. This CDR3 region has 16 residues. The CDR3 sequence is CASSPLASGGRYEQYF. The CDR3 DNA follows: TGTGCCAGCTCACCACTGGCTAGCGGGGGTCGTTACGAGCAGTACTTC.

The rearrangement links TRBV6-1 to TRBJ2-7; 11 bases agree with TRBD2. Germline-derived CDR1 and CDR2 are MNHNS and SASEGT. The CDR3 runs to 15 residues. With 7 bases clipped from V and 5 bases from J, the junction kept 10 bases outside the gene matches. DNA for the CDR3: TGTGCCAGCAAAAAGTTAGCGGGAGGGCCCGACGAGCAGTACTTC. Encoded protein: CASKKLAGGPDEQYF.

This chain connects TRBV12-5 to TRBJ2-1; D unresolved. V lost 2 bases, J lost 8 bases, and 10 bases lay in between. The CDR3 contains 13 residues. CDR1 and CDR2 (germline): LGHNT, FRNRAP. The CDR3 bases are TGTGCTAGTGGTTTGTCACCCTGGGATGAGCAGTTCTTC. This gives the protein CASGLSPWDEQFF.

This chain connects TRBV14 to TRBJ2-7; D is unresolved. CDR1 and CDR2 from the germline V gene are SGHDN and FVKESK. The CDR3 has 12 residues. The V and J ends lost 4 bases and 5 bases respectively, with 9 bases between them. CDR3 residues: CASSPPNHEQYF. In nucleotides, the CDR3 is TGTGCCAGCAGCCCCCCCAACCACGAGCAGTACTTC.

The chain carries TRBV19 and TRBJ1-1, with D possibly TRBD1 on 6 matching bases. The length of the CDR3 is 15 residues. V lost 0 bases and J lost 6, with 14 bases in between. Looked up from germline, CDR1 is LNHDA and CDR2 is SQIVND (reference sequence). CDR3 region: CASSIEQGRRSEAFF. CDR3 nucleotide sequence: TGTGCCAGTAGTATAGAGCAGGGGAGGCGGTCTGAAGCTTTCTTT.

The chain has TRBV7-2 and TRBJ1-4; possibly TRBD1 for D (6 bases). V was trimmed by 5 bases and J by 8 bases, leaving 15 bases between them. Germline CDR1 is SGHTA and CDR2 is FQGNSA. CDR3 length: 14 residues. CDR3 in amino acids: CASSGAGAREKLFF. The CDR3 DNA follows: TGTGCCAGCAGCGGAGCGGGGGCTCGAGAAAAACTGTTTTTT.

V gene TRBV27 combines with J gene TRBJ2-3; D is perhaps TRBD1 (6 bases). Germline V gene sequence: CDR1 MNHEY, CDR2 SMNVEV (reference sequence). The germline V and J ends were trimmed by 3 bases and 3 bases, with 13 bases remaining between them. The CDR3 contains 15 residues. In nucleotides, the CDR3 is TGTGCCAGCAGTTTTACCAGGGGAAGGACAGATACGCAGTATTTT. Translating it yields CASSFTRGRTDTQYF.

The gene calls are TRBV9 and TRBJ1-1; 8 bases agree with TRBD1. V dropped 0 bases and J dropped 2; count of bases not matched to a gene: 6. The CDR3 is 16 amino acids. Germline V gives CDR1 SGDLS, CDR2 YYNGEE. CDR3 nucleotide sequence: TGTGCCAGCAGCGTAGGGGCAGGGGGCCTCAACACTGAAGCTTTCTTT. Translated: CASSVGAGGLNTEAFF.

CDR3: CASSSQSPSSYEQYF. The CDR3 nucleotides read TGTGCCAGCAGTTCACAGAGCCCCAGCTCCTACGAGCAGTACTTC. The chain recombines TRBV5-8 with TRBJ2-7, with D uncertain. CDR1 and CDR2 from the germline V gene are SGHTS and YDEGEE. The ends were cut back, 5 bases at V and 0 bases at J, with 15 bases in the middle. This CDR3 contains 15 residues.

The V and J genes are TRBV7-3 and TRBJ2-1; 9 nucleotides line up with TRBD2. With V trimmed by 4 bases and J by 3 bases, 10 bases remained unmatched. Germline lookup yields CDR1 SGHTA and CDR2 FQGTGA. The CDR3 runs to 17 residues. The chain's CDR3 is CASSSADSGGLYNEQFF. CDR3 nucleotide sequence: TGTGCCAGCAGCTCCGCGGACAGCGGGGGGCTCTACAATGAGCAGTTCTTC.

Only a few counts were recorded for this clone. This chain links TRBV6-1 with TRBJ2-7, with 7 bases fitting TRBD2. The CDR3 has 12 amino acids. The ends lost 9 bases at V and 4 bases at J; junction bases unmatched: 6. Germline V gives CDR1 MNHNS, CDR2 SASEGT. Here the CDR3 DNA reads TGTGCCAGATGGACCGGGGGGTACGAGCAGTACTTC. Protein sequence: CARWTGGYEQYF.

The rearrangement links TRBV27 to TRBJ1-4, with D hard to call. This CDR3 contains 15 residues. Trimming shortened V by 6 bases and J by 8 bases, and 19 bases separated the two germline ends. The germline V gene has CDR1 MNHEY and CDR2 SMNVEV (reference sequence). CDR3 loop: CASSQERYVGEKLFF. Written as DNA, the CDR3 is TGTGCCAGCAGCCAAGAGAGATATGTCGGGGAAAAACTGTTTTTT.

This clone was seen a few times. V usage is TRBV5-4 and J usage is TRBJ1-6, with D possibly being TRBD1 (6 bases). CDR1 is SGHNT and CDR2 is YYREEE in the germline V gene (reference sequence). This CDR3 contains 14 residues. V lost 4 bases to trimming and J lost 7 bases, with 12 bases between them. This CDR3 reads CASSHREANSPLHF. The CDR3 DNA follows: TGTGCCAGCAGCCACAGGGAGGCCAATTCACCCCTCCACTTT. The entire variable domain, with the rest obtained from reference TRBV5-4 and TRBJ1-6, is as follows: ETGVTQSPTHLIKTRGQQVTLRCSSQSGHNTVSWYQQALGQGPQFIFQYYREEENGRGNFPPRFSGLQFPNYSSELNVNALELDDSALYLCASSHREANSPLHFGNGTRLTVT.

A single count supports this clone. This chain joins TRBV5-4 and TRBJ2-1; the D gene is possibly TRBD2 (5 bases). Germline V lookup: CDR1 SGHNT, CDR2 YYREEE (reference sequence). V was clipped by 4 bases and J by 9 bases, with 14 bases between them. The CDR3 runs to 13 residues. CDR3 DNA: TGTGCCAGCAGCCAAAATAGCGTTGTTGAGCAGTTCTTC. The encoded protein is CASSQNSVVEQFF.

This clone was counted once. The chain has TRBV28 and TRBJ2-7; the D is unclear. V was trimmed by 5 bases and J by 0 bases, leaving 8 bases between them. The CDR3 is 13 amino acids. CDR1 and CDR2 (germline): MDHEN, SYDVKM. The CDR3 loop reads CASSSSSSYEQYF. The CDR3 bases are TGTGCCAGCAGTAGTTCTAGCTCCTACGAGCAGTACTTC.

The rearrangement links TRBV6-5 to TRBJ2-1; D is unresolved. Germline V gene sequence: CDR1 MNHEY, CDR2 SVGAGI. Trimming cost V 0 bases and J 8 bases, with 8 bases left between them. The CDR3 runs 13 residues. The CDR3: CASSYSLVDEQFF. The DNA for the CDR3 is TGTGCCAGCAGTTACTCGTTAGTCGATGAGCAGTTCTTC.